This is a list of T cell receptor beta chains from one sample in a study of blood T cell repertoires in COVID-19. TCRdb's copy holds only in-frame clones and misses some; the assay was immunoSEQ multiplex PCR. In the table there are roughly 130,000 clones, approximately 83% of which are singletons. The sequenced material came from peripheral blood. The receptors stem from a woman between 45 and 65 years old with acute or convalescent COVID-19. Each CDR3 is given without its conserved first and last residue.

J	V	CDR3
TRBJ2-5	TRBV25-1	ASSPDRRQETQY
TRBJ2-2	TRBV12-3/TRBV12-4	ASNPAVGELF
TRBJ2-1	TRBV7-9	ASSLRRGGLYNEQF
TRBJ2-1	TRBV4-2	ASSQDPTNSNNEQF
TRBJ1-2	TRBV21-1	ASSKSFWTLNYGYT
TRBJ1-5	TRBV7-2	ASSFGSGKDQPQH
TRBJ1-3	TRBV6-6	ASRPSAGPSGNTIY
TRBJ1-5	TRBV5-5	ASSLLGGFGRAIGNQPQH
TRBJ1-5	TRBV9	ASSVGSSNQPQH
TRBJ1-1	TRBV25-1	ATGQGNTEAF
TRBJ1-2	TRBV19	ASSIGANYGYT
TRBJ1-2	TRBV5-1	ASSLEQGANNYGYT
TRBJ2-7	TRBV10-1	ASSESGTGSTYEQY
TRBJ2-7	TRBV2	ASSEGGLRQY
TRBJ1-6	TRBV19	ASSAGQGARLAPLH
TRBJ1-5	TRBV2	ASSDRGKDRYQPQH